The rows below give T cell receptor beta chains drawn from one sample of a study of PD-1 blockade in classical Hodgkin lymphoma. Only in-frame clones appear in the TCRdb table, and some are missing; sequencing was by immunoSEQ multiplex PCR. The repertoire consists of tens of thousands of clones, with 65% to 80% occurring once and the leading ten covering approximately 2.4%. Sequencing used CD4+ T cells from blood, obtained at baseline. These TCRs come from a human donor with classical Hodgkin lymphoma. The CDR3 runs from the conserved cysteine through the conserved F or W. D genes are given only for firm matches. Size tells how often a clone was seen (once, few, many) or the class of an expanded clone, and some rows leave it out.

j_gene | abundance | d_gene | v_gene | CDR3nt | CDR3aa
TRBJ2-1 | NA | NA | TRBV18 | TGTGCCAGCTCACCAGGCCTTAACAATGAGCAGTTCTTC | CASSPGLNNEQFF
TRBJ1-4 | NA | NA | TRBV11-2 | TGTGCCAGCAGCCAAGGGCTACCCACCGCAACTAATGAAAAACTGTTTTTT | CASSQGLPTATNEKLFF
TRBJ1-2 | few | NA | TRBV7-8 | TGTGCCAGCAGCTTAGCGCAAGGGGAGGCCTATGGCTACACCTTC | CASSLAQGEAYGYTF
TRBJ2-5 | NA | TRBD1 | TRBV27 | TGTGCCAGCAGTACACAGGGGATAGAGACCCAGTACTTC | CASSTQGIETQYF
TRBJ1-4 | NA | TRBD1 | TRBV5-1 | TGCGCCAGCAGCCCAGGGGGCGGTGAAAAACTGTTTTTT | CASSPGGGEKLFF
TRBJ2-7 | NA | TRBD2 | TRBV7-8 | TGTGCCAGCAGAGCGGCGGGAGGGGGCTACTACGAGCAGTACTTC | CASRAAGGGYYEQYF
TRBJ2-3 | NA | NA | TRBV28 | TGTGCCAGCAGGACATACCCAGATACGCAGTATTTT | CASRTYPDTQYF
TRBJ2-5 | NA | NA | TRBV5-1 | TGCGCCAGCAGCCTTACACGGGGGAGAGAGACCCAGTACTTC | CASSLTRGRETQYF
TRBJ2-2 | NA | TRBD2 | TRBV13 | TGTGCCAGCAGCTCGACTAGCGGGGGTACGAACACCGGGGAGCTGTTTTTT | CASSSTSGGTNTGELFF
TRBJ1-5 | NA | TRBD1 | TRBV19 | TGTGCCAGTAGGGACAGGGGCAATCAGCCCCAGCATTTT | CASRDRGNQPQHF
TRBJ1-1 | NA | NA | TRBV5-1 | TGCGCCAGCAGCTTGGTTAACACTGAAGCTTTCTTT | CASSLVNTEAFF
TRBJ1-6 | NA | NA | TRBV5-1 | TGCGCCAGCAGCTTGGAAGGGGGATCGGGTTCACCCCTCCACTTT | CASSLEGGSGSPLHF
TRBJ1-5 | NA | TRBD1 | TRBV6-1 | TGTGCCAGCAGCGCGACAGGGGCCTTCCAGCCCCAGCATTTT | CASSATGAFQPQHF
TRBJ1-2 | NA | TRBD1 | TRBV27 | TGTGCCAGCAAGACAGGGGGCGATGGCTACACCTTC | CASKTGGDGYTF
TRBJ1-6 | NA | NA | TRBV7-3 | TGTGCCAGCAGCTTAACTGGGACCTCCTATAATTCACCCCTCCACTTT | CASSLTGTSYNSPLHF
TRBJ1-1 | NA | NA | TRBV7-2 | TGTGCCAGCAGCTTAGCGAGGGGCGCTGAAGCTTTCTTT | CASSLARGAEAFF
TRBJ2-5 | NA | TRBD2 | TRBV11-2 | TGTGCCAGCGGCAGTATAGCGGGGAGACAAGAGACCCAGTACTTC | CASGSIAGRQETQYF
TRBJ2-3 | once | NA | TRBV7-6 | TGTGCCAGCAGCTTAGGCCCAGCCGATACGCAGTATTTT | CASSLGPADTQYF
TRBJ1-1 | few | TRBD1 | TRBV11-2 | TGTGCCAGCAGCTCCTACAGGGGGCTGGGCACTGAAGCTTTCTTT | CASSSYRGLGTEAFF
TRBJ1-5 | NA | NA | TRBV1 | TGCACCAGCAGCCGAGTGCGGACAGACTCCAATCAGCCCCAGCATTTT | CTSSRVRTDSNQPQHF
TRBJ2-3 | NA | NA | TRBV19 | TGTGCCAGTAGGGAGACAGCAGGACCTAGCACAGATACGCAGTATTTT | CASRETAGPSTDTQYF
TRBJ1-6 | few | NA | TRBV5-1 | TGCGCCAGCAGCCCCGGGACGGTAGATTCACCCCTCCACTTT | CASSPGTVDSPLHF
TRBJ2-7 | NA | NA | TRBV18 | TGTGCCAGCTCACCAAATCAGATCGACTATAGCTACGAGCAGTACTTC | CASSPNQIDYSYEQYF
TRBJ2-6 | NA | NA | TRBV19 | TGTGCCAGTAGTTACCTAGGCTCTGGGGCCAACGTCCTGACTTTC | CASSYLGSGANVLTF
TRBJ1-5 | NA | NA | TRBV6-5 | TGTGCCAGCAGTTACAGGGAGAATCAGCCCCAGCATTTT | CASSYRENQPQHF
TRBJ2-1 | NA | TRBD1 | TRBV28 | TGTGCCAGCAGGAAAGGGGGCCTTTATAGTGAGCAGTTCTTC | CASRKGGLYSEQFF
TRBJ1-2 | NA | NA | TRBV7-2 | TGTGCCAGCAGCTTAGTTGGAGTCTATGGCTACACCTTC | CASSLVGVYGYTF
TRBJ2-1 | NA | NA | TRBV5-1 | TGCGCCAGCAGCCCCCGACAGGCCCCCAACAATGAGCAGTTCTTC | CASSPRQAPNNEQFF
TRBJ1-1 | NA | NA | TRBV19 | TGTGCCAGTAGCCAAGGACGGGAGAACACTGAAGCTTTCTTT | CASSQGRENTEAFF
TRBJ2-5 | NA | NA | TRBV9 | TGTGCCAGCAGCGTAGTTGGTGGGATTCAAGAGACCCAGTACTTC | CASSVVGGIQETQYF
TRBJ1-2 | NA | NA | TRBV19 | TGTGCCAGTATCCTAGAGGCAGGGGCCCACTATGGCTACACCTTC | CASILEAGAHYGYTF
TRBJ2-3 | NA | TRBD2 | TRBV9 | TGTGCCAGCAGCGCGCGACCCTTGGGGGGGGGAGATACGCAGTATTTT | CASSARPLGGGDTQYF
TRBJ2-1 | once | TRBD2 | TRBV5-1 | TGCGCCAGCAGCGGTGCTAGCGGGGGGGCACCCTTTTGGAATGAGCAGTTCTTC | CASSGASGGAPFWNEQFF
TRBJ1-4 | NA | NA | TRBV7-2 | TGTGCCAGCAGCTTTTGGGGGAATAATGAAAAACTGTTTTTT | CASSFWGNNEKLFF
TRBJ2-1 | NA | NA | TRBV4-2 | TGTGCCAGCAGCCAAGATCTCGGGGGACACAATGAGCAGTTCTTC | CASSQDLGGHNEQFF
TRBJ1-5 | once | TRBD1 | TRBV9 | TGTGCCAGCAGCGTATCAGGGGGGTCCAATCAGCCCCAGCATTTT | CASSVSGGSNQPQHF
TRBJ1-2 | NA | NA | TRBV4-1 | TGCGCCAGCAGCCAAGACCCCCGGGGCTACACCTTC | CASSQDPRGYTF
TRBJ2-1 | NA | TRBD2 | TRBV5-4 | TGTGCCAGCCGACTAGCGGGGGGGCCCCATGAGCAGTTCTTC | CASRLAGGPHEQFF
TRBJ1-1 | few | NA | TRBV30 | TGTGCCTGGAGCCTTGCCACTGAAGCTTTCTTT | CAWSLATEAFF
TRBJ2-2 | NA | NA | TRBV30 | TGTGCCCAAAATCCGGGGGCCGTGAACACCGGGGAGCTGTTTTTT | CAQNPGAVNTGELFF
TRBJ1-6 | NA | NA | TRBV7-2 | TGTGCCAGCAGCTTCCTACCTCTGACAGCCGGCTTTAATTCACCCCTCCACTTT | CASSFLPLTAGFNSPLHF
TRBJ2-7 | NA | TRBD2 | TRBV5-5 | TGTGCCAGCAGCCTCCACGGGACTAAGGACTACGAGCAGTACTTC | CASSLHGTKDYEQYF
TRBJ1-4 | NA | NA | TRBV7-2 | TGTGCCAGCAGCTTAGGGGGGGGAGGACACGAAAAACTGTTTTTT | CASSLGGGGHEKLFF
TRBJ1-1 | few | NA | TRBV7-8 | TGTGCCAGCAGCCGTCACACGAACACTGAAGCTTTCTTT | CASSRHTNTEAFF
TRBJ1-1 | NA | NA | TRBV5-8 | TGTGCCAGCAGCTTCGCCTCACGCAGGGGATTCGACACTGAAGCTTTCTTT | CASSFASRRGFDTEAFF